One and the same sample provided the 14 T cell receptor beta chains below, sequenced in a study of blood T cell repertoires in COVID-19. Sequencing used immunoSEQ multiplex PCR; TCRdb keeps in-frame clones, though not all of them. This sample has about 280,000 clones; 70% to 90% occur once, and the top ten carry more than 7.5%. Sequencing was carried out using peripheral blood. These receptor sequences come from a man younger than 35 with active or convalescent COVID-19.

This clone was found once. The V call is TRBV24-1, the J call TRBJ2-1; D might be TRBD1 (6 bases). Deletions cut 0 bases from V and 9 bases from J, with 8 bases between. The CDR3 has 13 residues. The germline gives CDR1 KGHDR, CDR2 SFDVKD. The CDR3: CATSDLQGGEQFF. The CDR3, as DNA: TGTGCCACCAGTGATTTGCAAGGGGGTGAGCAGTTCTTC.

This rearrangement joins TRBV6-2 or TRBV6-3 to TRBJ1-2, with D hard to call. The germline CDR1 and CDR2 sequences are MNHEY and SVGEGT. The length of the CDR3 is 11 residues. Trimming cost V 4 bases and J 8 bases, with 8 bases left between them. The DNA for the CDR3 is TGTGCCAGCAGTTCACTCCGGGGCTACACCTTC. Its protein is CASSSLRGYTF.

CDR3 region: CASKQVRSYNEQFF. For the CDR3, the DNA is TGTGCCAGCAAACAGGTACGGTCCTACAATGAGCAGTTCTTC. The gene calls are TRBV2 and TRBJ2-1; TRBD1 might be the D (5 bases). V was shortened by 7 bases and J by 1 base, with 11 bases between the two germline ends. Germline CDR1 is SNHLY and CDR2 is FYNNEI. CDR3 size: 14 residues.

This chain joins TRBV5-1 and TRBJ1-1, with D maybe TRBD1 (5 bases). The CDR3 is made up of 16 amino acids. The V gene lost 0 bases and the J gene lost 0 bases, with 12 bases spanning the gap. The V gene's germline CDR1 is SGHRS and CDR2 YFSETQ. The CDR3 spells CASSLDPGMVNTEAFF. As DNA, the CDR3 is TGCGCCAGCAGCTTGGACCCAGGGATGGTGAACACTGAAGCTTTCTTT.

The chain carries TRBV3-1 (or the pseudogene TRBV3-2) and TRBJ1-1; no clear D. Germline CDR1 LGHDT, CDR2 YNNKEL (reference sequence). V gave up 0 bases and J gave up 0 bases, with 8 bases separating them. The CDR3 sequence is 15 residues long. CDR3 protein: CASSQDSSVNTEAFF. The DNA for the CDR3 is TGTGCCAGCAGCCAAGACTCTTCAGTGAACACTGAAGCTTTCTTT.

This clone appeared a few times. The V and J genes are TRBV4-2 and TRBJ2-3; 9 positions agree with TRBD2. V lost 1 base, J lost 2 bases, and 7 bases stayed unmatched. The length of the CDR3 is 17 residues. Germline lookup yields CDR1 LGHNA and CDR2 YNFKEQ. Here the CDR3 reads CASSQVAAGGPTDTQYF. DNA for the CDR3: TGTGCCAGCAGCCAAGTTGCGGCGGGGGGGCCCACAGATACGCAGTATTTT.

V gene TRBV9 combines with J gene TRBJ1-2, with 10 bases aligning to TRBD1. The germline gives CDR1 SGDLS, CDR2 YYNGEE. The CDR3 consists of 15 residues. The trim removed 4 bases at V and 4 bases at J, leaving 7 bases unmatched. CDR3 sequence: CASSPDRGSVYGYTF. The DNA of the CDR3 is TGTGCCAGCAGCCCGGACAGGGGGTCGGTCTATGGCTACACCTTC.

The chain is built from TRBV19 and TRBJ1-5; maybe TRBD1 (6 bases). Germline CDR1 and CDR2: LNHDA and SQIVND (reference sequence). The CDR3 has 16 residues. V shed 5 bases and J shed 5 bases, with 19 bases lying between them. CDR3 bases: TGTGCCAGTAGTGATCCTCCCGGGACAAACTATCAGCCCCAGCATTTT. It is translated as CASSDPPGTNYQPQHF.

This clone has only one observation. The chain carries TRBV7-9 and TRBJ1-2, with 8 bases lining up with TRBD1. The CDR3 is 15 residues long. Trimming took 0 bases from V and 6 from J; bases not matched to a gene: 6. From germline, CDR1 is SEHNR and CDR2 FQNEAQ (reference sequence). The CDR3 coding sequence is TGTGCCAGCAGCTTAGCGGGACAGGAGTTGGATGGCTACACCTTC. This gives the protein CASSLAGQELDGYTF.

The gene calls are TRBV19 and TRBJ1-1, with D possibly being TRBD1 (6 bases). This CDR3 has 16 residues. The V end lost 2 bases, the J end lost 5 bases, and 18 bases lay between the germline ends. Germline V gene lookup returns CDR1 LNHDA and CDR2 SQIVND (reference sequence). The CDR3 reads CASSIRGNLIRTEAFF. CDR3 in DNA: TGTGCCAGTAGTATAAGGGGGAACCTCATTAGGACTGAAGCTTTCTTT.

This clone came up once. The chain joins TRBV11-3 to TRBJ2-7, with 11 positions matching TRBD1. CDR3 length: 14 amino acids. Unmatched junction bases numbered 4, after V lost 4 bases and J lost 5 bases. From germline, CDR1 is SGHNT and CDR2 YENEEA. The CDR3 DNA reads as TGTGCCAGCAGCTCCGGACAGGGGGCCGACGAGCAGTACTTC. Its protein is CASSSGQGADEQYF. Full variable domain (missing parts from reference TRBV11-3 and TRBJ2-7): EAGVVQSPRYKIIEKKQPVAFWCNPISGHNTLYWYLQNLGQGPELLIRYENEEAVDDSQLPKDRFSAERLKGVDSTLKIQPAELGDSAVYLCASSSGQGADEQYFGPGTRLTVT.

The chain links TRBV18 to TRBJ1-6; D perhaps matches TRBD1 (5 bases). V lost 4 bases and J 11 bases, leaving 18 bases between the germline ends. This CDR3 spans 15 amino acids. Germline-derived CDR1 and CDR2 are KGHSH and LQKENI. The DNA of the CDR3 is TGTGCCAGCTCACTCTCAGGGCAGGATGGGACACCCCTCCACTTT. Translation gives CASSLSGQDGTPLHF.

This rearrangement joins TRBV19 to TRBJ1-5, with D possibly being TRBD1 (5 bases). The CDR3 has 13 residues. From germline, CDR1 is LNHDA and CDR2 SQIVND (reference sequence). V was clipped by 4 bases and J by 9 bases, with 13 bases between them. The CDR3 spells CASSTGPQGPQHF. CDR3 bases: TGTGCCAGTAGTACCGGGCCCCAGGGGCCCCAGCATTTT.

The J gene is TRBJ1-6, the V gene TRBV9, with D possibly being TRBD1 (5 bases). V was trimmed by 1 base and J by 5 bases, leaving 7 bases between them. Germline V gives CDR1 SGDLS, CDR2 YYNGEE. The CDR3 is 14 amino acids. For the CDR3, the DNA is TGTGCCAGCAGCGTATCAGGGAATAATTCACCCCTCCACTTT. As protein: CASSVSGNNSPLHF.